This T cell receptor (beta chain) comes out of a study of patients and donors after allogeneic stem cell transplantation. This clonotype has ten or more counts. The V end was cut by 5 bases, the J end by 8 bases, with 6 bases between. This CDR3 region has 10 residues. CDR1 SEHNR and CDR2 FQNEAQ come from the germline V gene (reference sequence). TCRdb fed the RT-PCR reads into MiXCR, producing one record per CDR3 protein. The repertoire holds about 960,000 distinct CDR3 sequences, with roughly 18% as singletons. Sequenced input: blood, either unsorted or a sorted T cell fraction (not recorded which). The J gene is TRBJ1-1, the V gene TRBV7-9; the D is unclear. The source is a human donor who was either an allogeneic HSCT recipient or a stem cell or donor lymphocyte infusion donor (not recorded which). It is not recorded whose cells these are; they may come from a transplant donor. The CDR3 DNA reads TGTGCCAGCAGCGATCTGGAAGCTTTCTTT. Amino acid sequence: CASSDLEAFF.